Following are 20 T cell receptor beta chains from one sample sequenced in a study of cytomegalovirus exposure and HLA in healthy donors. 13 Jbeta primers and 60 Vbeta primers were used for the PCR. Using immunoSEQ multiplex PCR, the repertoire was profiled, and TCRdb retains in-frame clones only, with some absent. This sample yields about 130,000 clones, of which 83% are seen a single time; about 20% belongs to the top ten. The sequencing input was PBMCs. These receptors all come from a man younger than 35 in good health and CMV-seropositive.

The J gene is TRBJ2-7, the V gene TRBV19; D not resolved. The CDR3 loop spans 12 amino acids. CDR1 and CDR2 (germline): LNHDA, SQIVND (reference sequence). Between the trimmed V and J ends, which lost 7 bases and 4 bases, there was a span of 11 bases. Here the CDR3 reads CASTGEGYEQYF. In DNA form, the CDR3 reads TGTGCCAGTACAGGCGAAGGTTACGAGCAGTACTTC.

This chain uses TRBV30 with TRBJ1-5, with D maybe TRBD1 (6 bases). The CDR3 runs to 14 residues. V lost 1 base and J lost 2, with 9 bases in between. The germline gives CDR1 GTSNPN, CDR2 SVGIG (reference sequence). CDR3 DNA sequence: TGTGCCTGGAGTGCAGGGGATGGCAATCAGCCCCAGCATTTT. Translation: CAWSAGDGNQPQHF.

The chain uses TRBV7-9 and TRBJ1-2; 7 bases match TRBD1. CDR3 size: 17 residues. With 2 bases clipped from V and 3 bases from J, the junction kept 12 bases outside the gene matches. Germline assignment: CDR1 SEHNR and CDR2 FQNEAQ (reference sequence). In nucleotides, the CDR3 is TGTGCCAGCAGCTTAAGTCCCGGGACAGACGAGGACTATGGCTACACCTTC. This translates into CASSLSPGTDEDYGYTF. The whole variable domain, remainder taken from reference TRBV7-9 and TRBJ1-2, is DTGVSQNPRHKITKRGQNVTFRCDPISEHNRLYWYRQTLGQGPEFLTYFQNEAQLEKSRLLSDRFSAERPKGSFSTLEIQRTEQGDSAMYLCASSLSPGTDEDYGYTFGSGTRLTVV.

This clone has only one observation. The chain uses TRBV5-1 and TRBJ1-2; 9 nucleotides align to TRBD1. Germline assignment: CDR1 SGHRS and CDR2 YFSETQ. V shed 4 bases, J shed 2 bases, and the junction held 3 bases outside the gene matches. The CDR3 spans 14 residues. The CDR3 protein is CASSRDRENYGYTF. CDR3 in DNA: TGCGCCAGCAGCCGGGACAGGGAGAACTATGGCTACACCTTC.

The V and J genes are TRBV6-1 and TRBJ1-1; TRBD1 matches 7 bases. The CDR3 runs to 15 residues. Per the germline V gene, CDR1 is MNHNS and CDR2 is SASEGT. The J segment lost 1 base and the V segment lost 3 bases, leaving 5 bases of the junction unmatched. CDR3 region: CASSEGTAKNTEAFF. CDR3 sequence (DNA): TGTGCCAGCAGTGAGGGGACAGCGAAGAACACTGAAGCTTTCTTT.

CDR3 sequence (DNA): TGCGCCAGCAGCTTCGTCGGGGAGATGAACACCGGGGAGCTGTTTTTT. Its translation: CASSFVGEMNTGELFF. The chain employs TRBV5-1 and TRBJ2-2; weak D call: TRBD2 (5 bases). Germline assignment: CDR1 SGHRS and CDR2 YFSETQ. The V end lost 2 bases, the J end lost 1 base, and 12 bases lay between the germline ends. This CDR3 spans 16 amino acids.

The V and J genes are TRBV4-2 and TRBJ2-5, with a weak D call TRBD1 (6 bases). The CDR3 loop spans 15 amino acids. Trimming left V 3 bases short and J 0 bases short, with 11 bases between. In germline, CDR1 is LGHNA, CDR2 YNFKEQ. The CDR3 DNA reads TGTGCCAGCAGCCATCTAGACAGGTACCAAGAGACCCAGTACTTC. This codes for CASSHLDRYQETQYF.

The J gene is TRBJ1-2, the V gene TRBV19; 7 bases agree with TRBD1. The CDR3 has 13 residues. With V trimmed by 5 bases and J by 4 bases, 4 bases remained unmatched. From germline, CDR1 is LNHDA and CDR2 SQIVND (reference sequence). The chain's CDR3 is CASSFRDSYGYTF. In nucleotides, the CDR3 is TGTGCCAGTAGTTTCCGGGACAGCTATGGCTACACCTTC. Full variable domain (missing parts from reference TRBV19 and TRBJ1-2): DGGITQSPKYLFRKEGQNVTLSCEQNLNHDAMYWYRQDPGQGLRLIYYSQIVNDFQKGDIAEGYSVSREKKESFPLTVTSAQKNPTAFYLCASSFRDSYGYTFGSGTRLTVV.

A single count supports this clone. The chain employs TRBV6-1 and TRBJ1-5; D ambiguous. Trimming left V 2 bases short and J 5 bases short, with 16 bases between. This CDR3 has 16 residues. The germline gives CDR1 MNHNS, CDR2 SASEGT. CDR3 sequence: CASSEQWALGDQPQHF. The CDR3 coding sequence is TGTGCCAGCAGTGAACAATGGGCACTCGGCGATCAGCCCCAGCATTTT.

This clone was recorded a few times. The chain has TRBV5-6 and TRBJ1-2; the match to TRBD1 covers 8 bases. CDR1 and CDR2 (germline): SGHDT, YYEEEE. The length of the CDR3 is 12 residues. Trimming cost V 0 bases and J 8 bases; bases outside gene matches: 0. CDR3 amino acids: CASSLGQGGYTF. The CDR3 DNA follows: TGTGCCAGCAGCTTGGGACAGGGGGGCTACACCTTC.

The chain carries TRBV7-9 and TRBJ1-1; the D is unclear. V lost 5 bases and J lost 2, with 12 bases in between. This CDR3 contains 14 residues. Germline V gives CDR1 SEHNR, CDR2 FQNEAQ (reference sequence). This chain's CDR3 is CASSTRTGNTEAFF. The CDR3 nucleotides are TGTGCCAGCAGCACCCGGACGGGAAACACTGAAGCTTTCTTT.

The chain combines TRBV2 with TRBJ1-2; unclear D gene. Germline lookup yields CDR1 SNHLY and CDR2 FYNNEI. Trimming removed 3 bases at V and 7 bases at J, with 12 bases between. This CDR3 has 13 amino acids. The CDR3 loop reads CASSEVTNGGYTF. CDR3 nucleotides: TGTGCCAGCAGTGAGGTCACGAACGGTGGCTACACCTTC.

V usage is TRBV19 and J usage is TRBJ1-2; D is undetermined. The germline gives CDR1 LNHDA, CDR2 SQIVND (reference sequence). Trimming shortened V by 1 base and J by 2 bases, and 8 bases separated the two germline ends. The CDR3 runs 14 residues. CDR3 sequence (DNA): TGTGCCAGTAGTATAGGGGTACAGAACTATGGCTACACCTTC. Amino acids: CASSIGVQNYGYTF.

This rearrangement joins TRBV6-1 to TRBJ2-5; D ambiguous. The J call may be incorrect, as the DNA end agrees better with TRBJ2-7. The CDR3 is 13 residues long. The germline V gene has CDR1 MNHNS and CDR2 SASEGT. CDR3 amino acids: CASRRISSYEQYF. CDR3 sequence (DNA): TGTGCCAGCAGGCGGATAAGCTCCTACGAGCAGTACTTC.

The rearrangement joins TRBV5-1 to TRBJ2-1, with D tentatively TRBD2 (5 bases). The V end lost 0 bases, the J end lost 2 bases, and 12 bases lay between the germline ends. CDR1 is SGHRS, CDR2 YFSETQ, per germline. This CDR3 spans 16 amino acids. The CDR3 DNA follows: TGCGCCAGCAGCTTGGAGCCGAGCGGTCCCTACAATGAGCAGTTCTTC. Protein product: CASSLEPSGPYNEQFF.

The chain recombines TRBV29-1 with TRBJ1-5; D is ambiguous. The germline CDR1 and CDR2 sequences are SQVTM and ANQGSEA. Between the trimmed V and J ends, which lost 0 bases and 0 bases, there was a span of 9 bases. CDR3 size: 15 residues. The CDR3, as DNA: TGCAGCGTTGAAGAGCCAGGTGATAGCAATCAGCCCCAGCATTTT. Encoded protein: CSVEEPGDSNQPQHF.

J is TRBJ2-7 and V is TRBV5-4; no firm D call. V gave up 3 bases and J gave up 0 bases, with 4 bases separating them. Germline lookup yields CDR1 SGHNT and CDR2 YYREEE (reference sequence). The CDR3 consists of 12 residues. The CDR3 region has the DNA TGTGCCAGCAGCTCGAGCTCCTACGAGCAGTACTTC. Translating it yields CASSSSSYEQYF. The full variable domain, its missing parts supplied by reference TRBV5-4 and TRBJ2-7, is ETGVTQSPTHLIKTRGQQVTLRCSSQSGHNTVSWYQQALGQGPQFIFQYYREEENGRGNFPPRFSGLQFPNYSSELNVNALELDDSALYLCASSSSSYEQYFGPGTRLTVT.

This chain connects TRBV6-4 to TRBJ1-1; D gene ambiguous. The CDR3 runs 13 residues. Trimming removed 2 bases from V and 5 bases from J, with 9 bases in between. The germline V gene encodes CDR1 MRHNA and CDR2 SNTAGT. CDR3 sequence (DNA): TGTGCCAGCAGTGACCAAGAGTGGACTGAAGCTTTCTTT. Residues: CASSDQEWTEAFF.

The chain couples TRBV6-6 to TRBJ1-3, with D maybe TRBD1 (6 bases). This CDR3 is 15 amino acids long. Germline assignment: CDR1 MNHNY and CDR2 SVGAGI (reference sequence). The V end was cut by 6 bases, the J end by 0 bases, with 12 bases between. For the CDR3, the DNA is TGTGCCAGCAGGGAACAGGGCAGCTCTGGAAACACCATATATTTT. It translates to CASREQGSSGNTIYF.

The chain uses TRBV7-9 and TRBJ2-3; 11 nucleotides match TRBD2. V was pared by 2 bases and J by 6 bases, with 13 bases of the junction left unmatched. Germline CDR1 is SEHNR and CDR2 is FQNEAQ (reference sequence). The CDR3 runs to 18 residues. CDR3 nucleotide sequence: TGTGCCAGCAGCTTATGGCTAGCGGGGGGCTTTGAGACGGATACGCAGTATTTT. Translating it yields CASSLWLAGGFETDTQYF. The full variable domain, completed using reference TRBV7-9 and TRBJ2-3, is DTGVSQNPRHKITKRGQNVTFRCDPISEHNRLYWYRQTLGQGPEFLTYFQNEAQLEKSRLLSDRFSAERPKGSFSTLEIQRTEQGDSAMYLCASSLWLAGGFETDTQYFGPGTRLTVL.